Below are 32 T cell receptor beta chains sequenced from a single sample in a study of OX40 agonist ivuxolimab in advanced cancers. Assay: immunoSEQ multiplex PCR; the TCRdb copy retains only in-frame clones and omits some. The data hold roughly 76,000 clones, with around nine tenths observed a single time. The sample here was CD4+ or CD8+ T cells sorted from blood, taken in a trial of the OX40 agonist ivuxolimab. These TCRs come from an adult with an advanced solid tumor such as melanoma, head and neck, liver or kidney cancer.

The chain recombines TRBV5-1 with TRBJ2-1; D is perhaps TRBD1 (6 bases). V was cut by 4 bases and J by 0 bases, with 8 bases left in between. Germline assignment: CDR1 SGHRS and CDR2 YFSETQ. The CDR3 extends over 14 amino acids. CDR3 sequence (DNA): TGCGCCAGCAGCCGGGACAACTCCTACAATGAGCAGTTCTTC. This translates into CASSRDNSYNEQFF. Full variable domain (missing parts from reference TRBV5-1 and TRBJ2-1): KAGVTQTPRYLIKTRGQQVTLSCSPISGHRSVSWYQQTPGQGLQFLFEYFSETQRNKGNFPGRFSGRQFSNSRSEMNVSTLELGDSALYLCASSRDNSYNEQFFGPGTRLTVL.

In regard to this clone: At one of its ends the junction is not consistent with the germline gene, which may arise from a read error. The chain links TRBV6-6 to TRBJ2-2; no firm D call. The CDR3 sequence is 14 residues long. CDR1 and CDR2 from the germline V gene are MNHNY and SVGAGI (reference sequence). CDR3 sequence: CASSSAHSTWELFF. The CDR3 DNA reads TGTGCCAGCAGTTCGGCCCATTCCACCTGGGAGCTGTTTTTT.

The V gene is TRBV19, the J gene TRBJ2-6, with 7 bases matching TRBD1. The V segment lost 6 bases and the J segment 0 bases; nucleotides outside the gene matches: 5. CDR3 length equals 16 residues. Germline V gene data show CDR1 as LNHDA and CDR2 as SQIVND (reference sequence). The DNA for the CDR3 is TGTGCCAGTAGGACCGACAGGGCCTCTGGGGCCAACGTCCTGACTTTC. Its protein is CASRTDRASGANVLTF.

V is TRBV7-6 and J is TRBJ2-3, with 9 positions matching TRBD1. V was clipped by 3 bases and J by 1 base; unmatched bases: 2. This CDR3 has 15 amino acids. Per germline, CDR1 SGHVS and CDR2 FNYEAQ. The CDR3 sequence: CASSFRQGGTDTQYF. The CDR3 DNA is TGTGCCAGCAGCTTCAGACAGGGGGGCACAGATACGCAGTATTTT.

This clone was counted a few times. The chain carries TRBV14 and TRBJ1-6; D is ambiguous. In germline, CDR1 is SGHDN, CDR2 FVKESK. The CDR3 sequence is 17 residues long. V was pared by 0 bases and J by 10 bases, with 19 bases between. The CDR3 loop is CASSQDLGGGGRSPLHF. The CDR3 DNA sequence: TGTGCCAGCAGCCAAGATCTTGGTGGTGGAGGGAGATCACCCCTCCACTTT.

CDR3 amino acids: CASSDNEKLFF. The CDR3, as DNA: TGTGCCAGCTCCGATAATGAAAAACTGTTTTTT. The chain uses TRBV18 and TRBJ1-4; the D is unclear. The germline V gene has CDR1 KGHSH and CDR2 LQKENI. V dropped 6 bases and J dropped 4 bases, with 3 bases sitting between them. The CDR3 length is 11 residues.

The V and J genes are TRBV2 and TRBJ1-2; D is ambiguous. CDR1 is SNHLY, CDR2 FYNNEI, per germline. The V end lost 6 bases, the J end lost 4 bases, and 12 bases lay between the germline ends. The CDR3 spans 13 residues. This CDR3 reads CASRNDGPYGYTF. The DNA for the CDR3 is TGTGCCAGCAGGAACGACGGCCCCTATGGCTACACCTTC.

The chain combines TRBV7-3 with TRBJ2-5, with 9 bases that match TRBD2. After removal of 5 bases from V and 4 bases from J, the junction contained 5 bases not matched to a gene. Per germline, CDR1 SGHTA and CDR2 FQGTGA. The length of the CDR3 is 14 residues. In DNA, the CDR3 is TGTGCCAGCAGCGCTGCGGGGGGGCGAGAGACCCAGTACTTC. Its translation: CASSAAGGRETQYF.

The chain is built from TRBV5-4 and TRBJ2-7; D assignment may be TRBD1 or TRBD2 (5 bases each). Germline V gene lookup returns CDR1 SGHNT and CDR2 YYREEE (reference sequence). This CDR3 has 13 amino acids. V lost 1 base, J lost 5 bases, and 10 bases lay in between. CDR3 DNA sequence: TGTGCCAGCAGCTTGCAGGGAGCCGACGAGCAGTACTTC. Translated: CASSLQGADEQYF.

V is TRBV4-3 and J is TRBJ1-5; D not certain. The CDR3 runs 15 residues. Deletions cut 0 bases from V and 0 bases from J, with 6 bases between. In germline, CDR1 is LGHNA, CDR2 YSLEER. The CDR3 coding sequence is TGCGCCAGCAGCCAAGATTGGGTTAGCAATCAGCCCCAGCATTTT. Residues: CASSQDWVSNQPQHF.

This clone was counted once. The genes are TRBV29-1 and TRBJ2-2; D call uncertain. V lost 5 bases and J 1 base, leaving 11 bases between the germline ends. CDR3 size: 14 residues. Per the germline V gene, CDR1 is SQVTM and CDR2 is ANQGSEA. CDR3 DNA sequence: TGCAGCGTTATGGACGTACGGAACACCGGGGAGCTGTTTTTT. This encodes CSVMDVRNTGELFF.

The chain joins TRBV7-2 to TRBJ1-5, with D perhaps matching TRBD1 (5 bases). The CDR3 has 15 residues. CDR1 and CDR2 (germline): SGHTA, FQGNSA. Trimming stripped 4 bases from V and 8 bases from J, with 18 bases between. The CDR3 DNA reads TGTGCCAGCAGCTCTGCTCCGGGGGGGGTAAAGCCCCAGCATTTT. This encodes CASSSAPGGVKPQHF.

Comments on this clone: The same CDR3 can be traced to other DNA sequences in this sample. This sequence joins TRBV5-4 and TRBJ2-5; no firm D call. Trimming took off 0 bases at V and 2 bases at J, with 2 bases between the two ends. The CDR3 runs 12 residues. Germline assignment: CDR1 SGHNT and CDR2 YYREEE (reference sequence). DNA for the CDR3: TGTGCCAGCAGCTTGGATCAAGAGACCCAGTACTTC. It is translated as CASSLDQETQYF.

V is TRBV6-5 and J is TRBJ2-5; a weak D match, TRBD1 (6 bases). V was cut by 6 bases and J by 7 bases, with 18 bases left in between. The germline V gene has CDR1 MNHEY and CDR2 SVGAGI. There are 14 residues in the CDR3. CDR3 region: CASRPGQGMGTQYF. CDR3 in DNA: TGTGCCAGCAGGCCGGGCCAGGGGATGGGGACCCAGTACTTC.

This clone was found once. The rearrangement joins TRBV6-5 to TRBJ1-5, with unresolved D. Looked up from germline, CDR1 is MNHEY and CDR2 is SVGAGI. V was cut by 2 bases and J by 4 bases, with 12 bases left in between. The CDR3 runs to 15 residues. CDR3 coding DNA: TGTGCCAGCAGTTACAATTATGGGGTAAATCAGCCCCAGCATTTT. Encoded protein: CASSYNYGVNQPQHF.

The chain combines TRBV5-1 with TRBJ2-3, with 9 bases aligning to TRBD1. V lost 3 bases and J lost 6; bases outside the gene matches: 17. This CDR3 has 18 amino acids. Germline loops: CDR1 SGHRS, CDR2 YFSETQ. CDR3 DNA sequence: TGCGCCAGCAGCTGGGGACAGGGCCAGCAGCGGGGAGGGGATACGCAGTATTTT. It specifies CASSWGQGQQRGGDTQYF.

V usage is TRBV29-1 and J usage is TRBJ1-1; no reliable D call. Between the trimmed V and J ends, which lost 3 bases and 5 bases, there was a span of 10 bases. CDR1 is SQVTM and CDR2 is ANQGSEA in the germline V gene. This CDR3 region has 12 residues. CDR3 region: CSVDWYGTEAFF. CDR3 in DNA: TGCAGCGTTGACTGGTACGGGACTGAAGCTTTCTTT. Looking up the rest from reference TRBV29-1 and TRBJ1-1 gives the full variable domain: SAVISQKPSRDICQRGTSLTIQCQVDSQVTMMFWYRQQPGQSLTLIATANQGSEATYESGFVIDKFPISRPNLTFSTLTVSNMSPEDSSIYLCSVDWYGTEAFFGQGTRLTVV.

The chain combines TRBV4-2 with TRBJ1-4; D unresolved. There are 12 residues in the CDR3. V lost 1 base, J lost 8 bases, and 5 bases lay in between. Germline V CDR1 and CDR2: LGHNA, YNFKEQ. The CDR3 reads CASSQVGEKLFF. The DNA of the CDR3 is TGTGCCAGCAGCCAAGTAGGAGAAAAACTGTTTTTT.

The chain links TRBV4-1 to TRBJ2-1; D is unclear. This CDR3 is 15 amino acids long. From germline, CDR1 is MGHRA and CDR2 YSYEKL. V was shortened by 3 bases and J by 4 bases, with 13 bases between the two germline ends. The CDR3 reads CASSHPTAIYNEQFF. In DNA, the CDR3 is TGCGCCAGCAGCCACCCTACAGCGATTTACAATGAGCAGTTCTTC.

This chain links TRBV19 with TRBJ2-3, with D perhaps TRBD2 (5 bases). The CDR3 runs 13 residues. Germline V CDR1 and CDR2: LNHDA, SQIVND (reference sequence). Between the trimmed V and J ends, which lost 7 bases and 4 bases, there was a span of 12 bases. The CDR3 protein is CASMKLEADTQYF. The CDR3 DNA reads TGTGCCAGTATGAAGTTGGAGGCAGATACGCAGTATTTT.

In nucleotides, the CDR3 is TGTGCCAGCAGCTATGGACCGGGTGATACGCAGTATTTT. This translates into CASSYGPGDTQYF. The genes are TRBV11-2 and TRBJ2-3; D is uncertain. The CDR3 contains 13 residues. With 4 bases removed from V and 6 bases from J, the gap between germline ends came to 11 bases. Germline CDR1 and CDR2: SGHAT and FQNNGV.

The chain recombines TRBV29-1 with TRBJ1-2, with D perhaps matching TRBD1 (6 bases). CDR3 length: 15 amino acids. Trimming removed 3 bases from V and 8 bases from J, with 22 bases in between. Germline CDR1 is SQVTM and CDR2 is ANQGSEA. The CDR3 DNA follows: TGCAGCGTTGAGGAGTCGGACAGAAGGGGGGAAGGCTACACCTTC. It is translated as CSVEESDRRGEGYTF.

The genes are TRBV29-1 and TRBJ1-2; D is unclear. Trimming left V 4 bases short and J 6 bases short, with 6 bases between. CDR3 length: 10 residues. Germline V gene sequence: CDR1 SQVTM, CDR2 ANQGSEA. As DNA, the CDR3 is TGCAGCGTTGTAGGGAATGGCTACACCTTC. Translating it yields CSVVGNGYTF.

V gene TRBV5-4 combines with J gene TRBJ2-3, with 11 nucleotides matching TRBD2. V was clipped by 4 bases and J by 2 bases; unmatched bases: 9. This CDR3 contains 17 residues. Germline CDR1 is SGHNT and CDR2 is YYREEE (reference sequence). The CDR3 reads CASSLISGGATTDTQYF. In DNA, the CDR3 is TGTGCCAGCAGCCTAATTAGCGGGGGGGCTACCACAGATACGCAGTATTTT. Variable domain in full (rest from reference TRBV5-4 and TRBJ2-3): ETGVTQSPTHLIKTRGQQVTLRCSSQSGHNTVSWYQQALGQGPQFIFQYYREEENGRGNFPPRFSGLQFPNYSSELNVNALELDDSALYLCASSLISGGATTDTQYFGPGTRLTVL.

The chain combines TRBV7-3 with TRBJ2-3; D perhaps matches TRBD1 (6 bases). V lost 5 bases, J lost 9 bases, and 12 bases lay in between. Germline CDR1 is SGHTA and CDR2 is FQGTGA. The CDR3 loop spans 12 amino acids. CDR3 protein: CASSLQGSTQYF. CDR3 bases: TGTGCCAGCAGCCTCCAGGGGTCCACGCAGTATTTT.

This clone was counted only a few times. V and J are TRBV5-1 and TRBJ1-1; 7 bases match TRBD1. CDR3 length equals 14 residues. Germline V lookup: CDR1 SGHRS, CDR2 YFSETQ. Losses at the gene ends were 2 bases for V and 1 base for J; bases not matched to a gene: 2. CDR3 sequence: CASSFEGANTEAFF. As DNA, the CDR3 is TGCGCCAGCAGCTTTGAGGGGGCGAACACTGAAGCTTTCTTT.

This clone appeared a single time. This chain joins TRBV27 and TRBJ1-1, with a possible D match to TRBD1 (6 bases). In germline, CDR1 is MNHEY, CDR2 SMNVEV (reference sequence). Trimming pared 7 bases from V and 1 base from J, leaving 19 bases between. This CDR3 region has 16 residues. In DNA form, the CDR3 reads TGTGCCAGCACCCCTTGGGGGGCAATTAGGAACACTGAAGCTTTCTTT. Translated: CASTPWGAIRNTEAFF.

The chain employs TRBV6-6 and TRBJ2-7; perhaps TRBD2 as D (6 bases). Trimming took 5 bases from V and 7 from J, leaving 12 bases between them. Germline CDR1 is MNHNY and CDR2 is SVGAGI (reference sequence). CDR3 length: 12 amino acids. The CDR3 protein is CASSTGGREQYF. Here the CDR3 DNA reads TGTGCCAGCAGTACCGGAGGGCGGGAGCAGTACTTC.

Written as DNA, the CDR3 is TGTGCCAGCAGCCCCCAAGGCACAGGTCAAGAGACCCAGTACTTC. This encodes CASSPQGTGQETQYF. The chain links TRBV7-3 to TRBJ2-5, with D possibly TRBD1 on 5 matching bases. The V gene's germline CDR1 is SGHTA and CDR2 FQGTGA. V gave up 5 bases and J gave up 2 bases, with 15 bases separating them. The CDR3 length is 15 residues.

The J gene is TRBJ2-1, the V gene TRBV4-3; no reliable D call. This CDR3 spans 16 amino acids. V shed 1 base and J shed 2 bases, with 12 bases lying between them. Per germline, CDR1 LGHNA and CDR2 YSLEER. CDR3 residues: CASSQGVLETYNEQFF. As DNA, the CDR3 is TGCGCCAGCAGCCAAGGGGTTCTTGAAACCTACAATGAGCAGTTCTTC.

The V gene is TRBV5-1, the J gene TRBJ2-2; D gene ambiguous. The CDR3 has 14 amino acids. Germline values: CDR1 SGHRS, CDR2 YFSETQ. The V gene lost 2 bases and the J gene lost 5 bases, with 10 bases spanning the gap. The CDR3 spells CASSLARETGELFF. The CDR3 DNA sequence: TGCGCCAGCAGCTTAGCCCGAGAAACCGGGGAGCTGTTTTTT.

The chain links TRBV5-1 to TRBJ1-1, with TRBD1 matching over 9 bases. V dropped 4 bases and J dropped 6; count of bases not matched to a gene: 7. Germline CDR1 reads SGHRS; CDR2 reads YFSETQ. This CDR3 region has 14 residues. CDR3 DNA sequence: TGCGCCAGCAGCCCTCGACAGGGGGGCTCTGAAGCTTTCTTT. This gives the protein CASSPRQGGSEAFF.